The T cell receptor beta chain under discussion was sequenced for a study of T cell responses to AZD1222 COVID-19 vaccine. Study-wide findings and caveats: There were vaccine-associated CD4 TCRs across spike, dominant at 160-218 and 743-854. Baseline seropositives among AZD1222 recipients totaled only six or seven. Donors were largely white British and mainly female; clonal diversity was possibly underestimated.

This table comes from immunoSEQ multiplex PCR, and its TCRdb copy is limited to in-frame clones, with some not included. The profile shows fewer than 150,000 clones, around 90% of them singletons. This clone was seen once. What it recognizes is unknown. Trimming left V 2 bases short and J 4 bases short, with 11 bases between. This CDR3 comprises 14 residues. The germline gives CDR1 MNHNS, CDR2 SASEGT. The receptor's source is an adult who received the AZD1222 COVID-19 vaccine. Specimen: peripheral blood, collected 28 days after the second AZD1222 dose. The rearrangement links TRBV6-1 to TRBJ1-1; D is perhaps TRBD1 (5 bases). The CDR3 DNA follows: TGTGCCAGCAGTGAACGACAGCCACCCACTGAAGCTTTCTTT. Its translation is CASSERQPPTEAFF.